These 21 T cell receptor beta chains were all obtained from the same sample, sequenced in a study of blood T cells in healthy people across ages. It was with a sample-barcoded 5' primer and a J-beta primer mix that a second PCR of about 6 to 12 cycles was run. TCRdb analysed the 5' RACE reads with MiXCR anew, one entry per CDR3 protein. Of 1,100,000 or so distinct CDR3 sequences listed, 35% to 55% were seen once; the top ten hold approximately 17%. Source material: blood. These receptors were obtained from a woman between 55 and 75 years old in good health.

The V call is TRBV6-5, the J call TRBJ2-7; D is possibly TRBD1 (5 bases). Germline V lookup: CDR1 MNHEY, CDR2 SVGAGI. Trimming left V 5 bases short and J 3 bases short, with 14 bases between. The CDR3 sequence is 14 residues long. DNA for the CDR3: TGTGCCAGCAGTCTCCGACAGAGGAGCTACGAGCAGTACTTC. Translating gives CASSLRQRSYEQYF.

The chain links TRBV27 to TRBJ2-5; D possibly matches TRBD1 or TRBD2 (6 bases each). The CDR3 runs 13 residues. V was shortened by 8 bases and J by 5 bases, with 15 bases between the two germline ends. Germline V gene data show CDR1 as MNHEY and CDR2 as SMNVEV (reference sequence). In DNA form, the CDR3 reads TGTGCCAGCGGCCCTGGGGGGCGGGAGACCCAGTACTTC. This sequence encodes CASGPGGRETQYF.

In the case of this clonotype: The conserved closing phenylalanine or tryptophan is absent in this CDR3, likely reflecting a read error. This sequence joins TRBV27 and TRBJ2-2; the match to TRBD2 covers 10 bases. The CDR3 has 14 amino acids. Unmatched junction bases numbered 2, after V lost 6 bases and J lost 4 bases. Germline CDR1 is MNHEY and CDR2 is SMNVEV (reference sequence). The CDR3 sequence is CASRLAGSTGELFL. Here the CDR3 DNA reads TGTGCCAGCAGACTAGCGGGATCCACCGGGGAGCTGTTTTTA.

The chain is built from TRBV7-9 and TRBJ2-1, with TRBD2 identical over 13 bases. The CDR3 spans 15 residues. The germline CDR1 and CDR2 sequences are SEHNR and FQNEAQ (reference sequence). V lost 0 bases and J lost 8; bases outside the gene matches: 1. In nucleotides, the CDR3 is TGTGCCAGCAGCTTAGCGACTAGCGGGGGGTATGAGCAGTTCTTC. This translates into CASSLATSGGYEQFF.

This clonotype was seen a few times. The chain recombines TRBV5-1 with TRBJ2-5; 9 nucleotides align to TRBD2. Matching the DNA end better, TRBJ2-7 makes the J call doubtful. The germline gives CDR1 SGHRS, CDR2 YFSETQ. The CDR3 extends over 14 amino acids. The CDR3 sequence is CASSNLAGFNEQYF. The DNA of the CDR3 is TGCGCCAGCAGCAATCTAGCGGGATTTAACGAGCAGTACTTC.

The V gene is TRBV20-1, the J gene TRBJ2-1; 10 bases fit TRBD2. This CDR3 region has 13 residues. V was clipped by 3 bases and J by 12 bases; unmatched bases: 8. Germline CDR1 and CDR2: DFQATT and SNEGSKA (reference sequence). CDR3 bases: TGCAGTGCTAGGCCTCTAGCGGGGGTCGGGCAGTTCTTC. This translates into CSARPLAGVGQFF.

The V and J genes are TRBV7-2 and TRBJ2-2; D uncertain. V was clipped by 5 bases and J by 1 base, with 8 bases between them. The CDR3 covers 14 residues. CDR1 and CDR2 from the germline V gene are SGHTA and FQGNSA. The CDR3 DNA reads TGTGCCAGCAGCAGATACAAGAACACCGGGGAGCTGTTTTTT. It yields the protein CASSRYKNTGELFF.

The gene calls are TRBV19 and TRBJ1-2; TRBD1 matches 7 bases. Losses at the gene ends were 7 bases for V and 4 bases for J; bases not matched to a gene: 9. The germline V gene has CDR1 LNHDA and CDR2 SQIVND (reference sequence). The CDR3 length is 14 residues. CDR3 sequence (DNA): TGTGCCAGTACCGGCACAGGGGCCGTCTATGGCTACACCTTC. Translated: CASTGTGAVYGYTF.

The rearrangement uses TRBV7-2 and TRBJ2-4; 7 nucleotides agree with TRBD1. Near its end, the DNA agrees better with TRBJ2-7, so the J call may be wrong. Germline V gene data show CDR1 as SGHTA and CDR2 as FQGNSA. This CDR3 spans 14 amino acids. CDR3 sequence: CASSTPTGVDEQYF. The CDR3 DNA is TGTGCCAGCAGCACCCCCACAGGGGTCGACGAGCAGTACTTC.

The V and J genes are TRBV20-1 and TRBJ2-1; no reliable D call. CDR1 is DFQATT, CDR2 SNEGSKA, per germline (reference sequence). V was trimmed by 1 base and J by 1 base, leaving 14 bases between them. This CDR3 contains 16 residues. Written as DNA, the CDR3 is TGCAGTGCTAGAGGTCTAGGAAGCGCATCCTACAATGAGCAGTTCTTC. This gives the protein CSARGLGSASYNEQFF.

Remarks on this clonotype: This may be a read error: a much more frequent sequence differs by one nucleotide. The CDR3 DNA follows: TGCAGTGCTAGAGAAGTAGGGTTAAGTACCAATGAGCAGTTCTTC. This codes for CSAREVGLSTNEQFF. V usage is TRBV20-1 and J usage is TRBJ2-1; D remains unclear. Germline CDR1 DFQATT, CDR2 SNEGSKA (reference sequence). This CDR3 has 15 amino acids. The germline V and J ends were trimmed by 0 bases and 6 bases, with 15 bases remaining between them.

This clonotype occurred a few times. The V and J genes are TRBV15 and TRBJ2-7; TRBD1 matches 8 bases. Germline lookup yields CDR1 LNHNV and CDR2 YYDKDF (reference sequence). This CDR3 contains 15 residues. V was pared by 2 bases and J by 2 bases, with 5 bases of the junction left unmatched. The CDR3 nucleotides read TGTGCCACCAGCAGATCTGACAGGGGCGCCTACGAGCAGTACTTC. Amino acids: CATSRSDRGAYEQYF.

The chain couples TRBV20-1 to TRBJ2-1; D may be TRBD2 (6 bases). This CDR3 comprises 15 residues. Germline V lookup: CDR1 DFQATT, CDR2 SNEGSKA (reference sequence). V was clipped by 1 base and J by 6 bases, with 16 bases between them. The CDR3: CSARAPPLASNEQFF. The CDR3 DNA sequence: TGCAGTGCTAGAGCCCCCCCCCTAGCGAGCAATGAGCAGTTCTTC.

J is TRBJ2-4 and V is TRBV4-1; 7 positions agree with TRBD1. Germline V gene sequence: CDR1 MGHRA, CDR2 YSYEKL. CDR3 length: 14 residues. Trimming at V came to 0 bases and at J to 13 bases, leaving 9 bases not matched to a gene. CDR3 in DNA: TGCGCCAGCAGCCAAGATGGGAATACAGGGGAGCAGTACTTC. Amino acid sequence: CASSQDGNTGEQYF.

The chain has TRBV20-1 and TRBJ2-5, with 10 bases that match TRBD2. TRBJ2-7 matches the DNA end more closely, so the J call is doubtful. The CDR3 sequence is 12 residues long. Germline V gene lookup returns CDR1 DFQATT and CDR2 SNEGSKA (reference sequence). The CDR3 loop reads CSESGGAYEQYF. In DNA, the CDR3 is TGCAGTGAAAGCGGGGGGGCCTACGAGCAGTACTTC.

The rearrangement uses TRBV10-3 and TRBJ1-2; maybe TRBD1 (5 bases). This CDR3 contains 15 residues. Germline CDR1 and CDR2: ENHRY and SYGVKD. V was cut by 10 bases and J by 5 bases, with 23 bases left in between. The CDR3 reads CASTVGGSPRYGYTF. Written as DNA, the CDR3 is TGTGCCAGTACAGTCGGGGGTTCCCCTAGGTATGGCTACACCTTC.

This clonotype was counted between two and nine times. The chain couples TRBV13 to TRBJ2-3, with 12 bases that match TRBD2. V lost 0 bases, J lost 5 bases, and 3 bases stayed unmatched. The CDR3 runs to 16 residues. Germline V gives CDR1 PRHDT, CDR2 FYEKMQ (reference sequence). The CDR3 loop reads CASSLGTSGSQDTQYF. The CDR3, as DNA: TGTGCCAGCAGCTTAGGGACTAGCGGGAGTCAAGATACGCAGTATTTT. The variable domain in full, completed from reference TRBV13 and TRBJ2-3, reads AAGVIQSPRHLIKEKRETATLKCYPIPRHDTVYWYQQGPGQDPQFLISFYEKMQSDKGSIPDRFSAQQFSDYHSELNMSSLELGDSALYFCASSLGTSGSQDTQYFGPGTRLTVL.

The CDR3 bases are TGTGCCAGCTCGACCAGGGGGCAGGGGTCACCCCTCCACTTT. Translating it yields CASSTRGQGSPLHF. V gene TRBV28 combines with J gene TRBJ1-6, with 8 bases matching TRBD1. J gave up 10 bases and V 8 bases, and 10 bases lay outside the gene matches. CDR1 and CDR2 (germline): MDHEN, SYDVKM. This CDR3 is 14 amino acids long.

The J gene is TRBJ1-5, the V gene TRBV7-2; D call uncertain. Germline V gene sequence: CDR1 SGHTA, CDR2 FQGNSA. The CDR3 is 14 residues long. V was trimmed by 5 bases and J by 7 bases, leaving 15 bases between them. This CDR3 is CASSLGSWTQPQHF. Written as DNA, the CDR3 is TGTGCCAGCAGCCTCGGTTCTTGGACCCAGCCCCAGCATTTT.

The chain recombines TRBV29-1 with TRBJ2-7, with D perhaps matching TRBD2 (5 bases). Trimming removed 4 bases at V and 0 bases at J, with 7 bases between. There are 12 residues in the CDR3. Germline lookup yields CDR1 SQVTM and CDR2 ANQGSEA. The CDR3 reads CSVGGDSYEQYF. As DNA, the CDR3 is TGCAGCGTTGGGGGAGACTCCTACGAGCAGTACTTC.

This chain uses TRBV20-1 with TRBJ2-3, with D possibly TRBD1 on 5 matching bases. Germline lookup yields CDR1 DFQATT and CDR2 SNEGSKA (reference sequence). Trimming took 0 bases from V and 2 from J, leaving 9 bases between them. The CDR3 contains 14 residues. The CDR3 sequence: CSARDDRATDTQYF. The CDR3 nucleotides read TGCAGTGCTAGAGATGACAGAGCCACAGATACGCAGTATTTT.